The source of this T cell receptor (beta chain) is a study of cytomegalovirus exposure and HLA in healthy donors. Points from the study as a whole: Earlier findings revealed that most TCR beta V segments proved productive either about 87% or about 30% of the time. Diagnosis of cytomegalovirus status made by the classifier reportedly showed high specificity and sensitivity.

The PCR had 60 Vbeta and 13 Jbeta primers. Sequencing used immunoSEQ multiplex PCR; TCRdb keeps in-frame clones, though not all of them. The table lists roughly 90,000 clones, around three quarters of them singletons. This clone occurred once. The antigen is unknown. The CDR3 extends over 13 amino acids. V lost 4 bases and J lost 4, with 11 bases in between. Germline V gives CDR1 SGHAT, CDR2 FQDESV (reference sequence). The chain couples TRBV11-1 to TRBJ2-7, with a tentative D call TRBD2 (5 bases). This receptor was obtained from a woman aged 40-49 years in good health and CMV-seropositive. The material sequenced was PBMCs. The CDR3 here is CASSSGLVYEQYF. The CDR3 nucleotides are TGTGCCAGCAGCTCCGGACTTGTTTACGAGCAGTACTTC.